One sample yielded the 24 T cell receptor beta chains listed below, sequenced in a study of beta chain features in type 1 diabetes. Study outcomes and limitations: Among all four CD4+ subsets, Type 1 diabetes patients had TCRB CDR3s that were moderately but significantly shorter.

Investigators reverse transcribed all isolated RNA, so they sequenced expressed TCRB transcripts. Repertoires were generated with immunoSEQ multiplex PCR, while TCRdb's copy carries only in-frame clones and drops some. This table holds approximately 120,000 clones, 15% to 20% found once. The antigens for these receptors are not known. The specimen sequenced was central memory CD4+ T cells from blood. These receptors all stem from a man younger than 35 with type 1 diabetes.

This clone occurred many times. This chain connects TRBV4-1 to TRBJ1-1, with D maybe TRBD1 (5 bases). Germline V gives CDR1 MGHRA, CDR2 YSYEKL. This CDR3 has 16 amino acids. Trimming removed 3 bases from V and 4 bases from J, with 18 bases in between. The CDR3 region is CASSQFTGPGGTEAFF. The CDR3 DNA reads as TGCGCCAGCAGCCAGTTTACGGGCCCCGGGGGCACTGAAGCTTTCTTT.

The chain joins TRBV9 to TRBJ2-5, with D uncertain. The CDR3 length is 15 residues. Germline values: CDR1 SGDLS, CDR2 YYNGEE. V gave up 0 bases and J gave up 7 bases, with 16 bases separating them. CDR3 DNA: TGTGCCAGCAGCGTAGACTTGGCTAGTATCGGGACCCAGTACTTC. Protein: CASSVDLASIGTQYF.

The chain combines TRBV2 with TRBJ2-3; the match to TRBD2 covers 11 bases. The CDR3 has 15 residues. Unmatched junction bases numbered 4, after V lost 4 bases and J lost 4 bases. The germline gives CDR1 SNHLY, CDR2 FYNNEI. CDR3 in DNA: TGTGCCAGCAGTGTGCTGGGACTAGCGGCAGATACGCAGTATTTT. It is translated as CASSVLGLAADTQYF.

This clone was seen more than once but under ten times. V usage is TRBV5-6 and J usage is TRBJ2-3; TRBD2 matches at 7 bases. The ends lost 0 bases at V and 5 bases at J; junction bases unmatched: 3. Germline V gene data show CDR1 as SGHDT and CDR2 as YYEEEE. The CDR3 sequence is 14 residues long. CDR3 loop: CASSLGGSRDTQYF. For the CDR3, the DNA is TGTGCCAGCAGCTTGGGCGGGAGTAGAGATACGCAGTATTTT.

This chain links TRBV9 with TRBJ1-3; D not resolved. Per the germline V gene, CDR1 is SGDLS and CDR2 is YYNGEE. V lost 0 bases to trimming and J lost 2 bases, with 9 bases between them. This CDR3 spans 15 amino acids. The CDR3 loop is CASSVEGSAGNTIYF. For the CDR3, the DNA is TGTGCCAGCAGCGTAGAAGGTTCTGCTGGAAACACCATATATTTT. The full variable domain, in which reference TRBV9 and TRBJ1-3 provide the parts outside the CDR3, is DSGVTQTPKHLITATGQRVTLRCSPRSGDLSVYWYQQSLDQGLQFLIQYYNGEERAKGNILERFSAQQFPDLHSELNLSSLELGDSALYFCASSVEGSAGNTIYFGEGSWLTVV.

About this clone: Given a much more abundant clone one base away, this may be a read error. The chain links TRBV30 to TRBJ2-7; D is uncertain. V was clipped by 8 bases and J by 5 bases, with 13 bases between them. Germline V gene sequence: CDR1 GTSNPN, CDR2 SVGIG (reference sequence). The CDR3 contains 11 residues. CDR3 DNA sequence: TGTGCCCGGACCTTTGCCGACGAGCAGTACTTC. Translation: CARTFADEQYF. The whole variable domain, filled in from reference TRBV30 and TRBJ2-7, reads SQTIHQWPATLVQPVGSPLSLECTVEGTSNPNLYWYRQAAGRGLQLLFYSVGIGQISSEVPQNLSASRPQDRQFILSSKKLLLSDSGFYLCARTFADEQYFGPGTRLTVT.

The V and J genes are TRBV5-1 and TRBJ2-3; 12 bases fit TRBD1. The CDR3 is made up of 16 amino acids. With 4 bases clipped from V and 4 bases from J, the junction kept 7 bases outside the gene matches. Germline values: CDR1 SGHRS, CDR2 YFSETQ. The CDR3 coding sequence is TGCGCCAGCAGCCCCACCGGGACAGGGGGCGCAGATACGCAGTATTTT. Its translation is CASSPTGTGGADTQYF. Drawing the rest from reference TRBV5-1 and TRBJ2-3, the complete variable domain is KAGVTQTPRYLIKTRGQQVTLSCSPISGHRSVSWYQQTPGQGLQFLFEYFSETQRNKGNFPGRFSGRQFSNSRSEMNVSTLELGDSALYLCASSPTGTGGADTQYFGPGTRLTVL.

The gene calls are TRBV7-3 and TRBJ2-3; 7 bases line up with TRBD1. CDR1 SGHTA and CDR2 FQGTGA come from the germline V gene. The CDR3 totals 15 residues. V lost 1 base, J lost 4 bases, and 5 bases stayed unmatched. The CDR3 region has the DNA TGTGCCAGCAGCTTAAAGGGGGCCGGGTCAGATACGCAGTATTTT. This translates into CASSLKGAGSDTQYF. The variable domain in full, completed from reference TRBV7-3 and TRBJ2-3, reads GAGVSQTPSNKVTEKGKYVELRCDPISGHTALYWYRQSLGQGPEFLIYFQGTGAADDSGLPNDRFFAVRPEGSVSTLKIQRTERGDSAVYLCASSLKGAGSDTQYFGPGTRLTVL.

In its sample, this clone was seen a few times. The chain links TRBV7-3 to TRBJ2-3; 10 bases are shared with TRBD2. The CDR3 sequence is 15 residues long. Germline-derived CDR1 and CDR2 are SGHTA and FQGTGA. V trimming: 8 bases; J trimming: 4 bases; junction bases outside the gene matches: 9. The CDR3 DNA sequence: TGTGCCAGCTCTACCAGCGGGGGGGCCGCAGATACGCAGTATTTT. This sequence encodes CASSTSGGAADTQYF.

The table lists this clone with a few counts. V and J are TRBV28 and TRBJ1-5; 7 nucleotides match TRBD1. With 11 bases clipped from V and 9 bases from J, the junction kept 10 bases outside the gene matches. This CDR3 has 12 residues. CDR1 is MDHEN, CDR2 SYDVKM, per germline. The CDR3 sequence: CACTGEGLPQHF. CDR3 coding DNA: TGTGCCTGCACAGGGGAGGGGTTGCCCCAGCATTTT.

The V and J genes are TRBV7-2 and TRBJ2-1, with 10 bases lining up with TRBD1. The CDR3 runs 15 residues. The V gene's germline CDR1 is SGHTA and CDR2 FQGNSA. J lost 7 bases, V lost 5 bases, and 8 bases had no gene match. The CDR3 sequence is CASSPWGQGINEQFF. For the CDR3, the DNA is TGTGCCAGCAGCCCCTGGGGACAGGGGATAAATGAGCAGTTCTTC.

This clone came up a few times. A far larger clone is a single base away, which makes a read error likely. The genes are TRBV15 and TRBJ2-3; 10 nucleotides agree with TRBD2. Germline V CDR1 and CDR2: LNHNV, YYDKDF (reference sequence). Trimming at V came to 0 bases and at J to 9 bases, leaving 12 bases not matched to a gene. The CDR3 spans 17 residues. The CDR3 DNA follows: TGTGCCACCAGCAGAGATAAGGTGCCTAGCGGGAGCCCCACGCAGTATTTT. Protein product: CATSRDKVPSGSPTQYF.

The rearrangement uses TRBV28 and TRBJ1-5; D not resolved. The germline CDR1 and CDR2 sequences are MDHEN and SYDVKM. Trimming pared 3 bases from V and 6 bases from J, leaving 9 bases between. The CDR3 contains 13 residues. The CDR3 coding sequence is TGTGCCAGCAGTTTCCCTCCTACTCAGCCCCAGCATTTT. Its protein product is CASSFPPTQPQHF.

CDR3 protein: CAWDHTSGRADTQYF. The CDR3 nucleotides are TGTGCCTGGGATCACACTAGCGGCCGGGCGGATACGCAGTATTTT. V is TRBV30 and J is TRBJ2-3, with TRBD2 matching over 8 bases. Trimming removed 5 bases from V and 6 bases from J; junction bases left unmatched: 13. The CDR3 extends over 15 amino acids. Looked up from germline, CDR1 is GTSNPN and CDR2 is SVGIG (reference sequence). Complete variable domain (other parts from reference TRBV30 and TRBJ2-3): SQTIHQWPATLVQPVGSPLSLECTVEGTSNPNLYWYRQAAGRGLQLLFYSVGIGQISSEVPQNLSASRPQDRQFILSSKKLLLSDSGFYLCAWDHTSGRADTQYFGPGTRLTVL.

This clone has more than one count but fewer than ten. The V gene is TRBV29-1, the J gene TRBJ1-1; D remains ambiguous. CDR1 is SQVTM, CDR2 ANQGSEA, per germline. V lost 8 bases to trimming and J lost 4 bases, with 14 bases between them. The CDR3 is 12 amino acids. CDR3 sequence: CSLRFPGTEAFF. The CDR3 DNA reads TGCAGCTTAAGGTTCCCGGGCACTGAAGCTTTCTTT.

The gene calls are TRBV20-1 and TRBJ1-2; D unresolved. Germline V gives CDR1 DFQATT, CDR2 SNEGSKA (reference sequence). The V end was cut by 6 bases, the J end by 2 bases, with 7 bases between. The CDR3 extends over 11 amino acids. The DNA for the CDR3 is TGCAGTGCCCCCGGGAACTATGGCTACACCTTC. Protein product: CSAPGNYGYTF.

The V call is TRBV29-1, the J call TRBJ2-1, with 9 bases aligning to TRBD2. The germline CDR1 and CDR2 sequences are SQVTM and ANQGSEA. This CDR3 comprises 15 residues. The J segment lost 6 bases and the V segment lost 4 bases, leaving 10 bases of the junction unmatched. CDR3 DNA: TGCAGCGTTGGTGGCGGGGGGGCCTTGGGCAATGAGCAGTTCTTC. This codes for CSVGGGGALGNEQFF.

The chain is built from TRBV5-1 and TRBJ1-1; TRBD1 matches at 9 bases. V trimming: 4 bases; J trimming: 0 bases; junction bases outside the gene matches: 7. The CDR3 is made up of 16 amino acids. The germline gives CDR1 SGHRS, CDR2 YFSETQ. CDR3 sequence reads: CASSLTGGHMNTEAFF. CDR3 coding DNA: TGCGCCAGCAGCCTGACAGGGGGTCACATGAACACTGAAGCTTTCTTT.

This clone was recorded a few times. Within the sample, other DNA sequences also encode this same CDR3. The DNA for the CDR3 is TGTGCCTGGAGTGTACTGAGCGGGACTAGCACAGATACGCAGTATTTT. It encodes CAWSVLSGTSTDTQYF. The chain links TRBV30 to TRBJ2-3, with 7 bases aligning to TRBD2. Germline CDR1 reads GTSNPN; CDR2 reads SVGIG (reference sequence). The CDR3 has 16 amino acids. Unmatched junction bases numbered 6, after V lost 0 bases and J lost 0 bases.

This chain connects TRBV7-2 to TRBJ2-3, with unresolved D. The CDR3 sequence is 12 residues long. The germline V gene has CDR1 SGHTA and CDR2 FQGNSA. V was trimmed by 5 bases and J by 14 bases, leaving 17 bases between them. CDR3 protein: CASSPESLVRYF. CDR3 DNA: TGTGCCAGCAGCCCAGAGTCCCTTGTTAGGTATTTT.

Only a few counts were recorded for this clone. The chain joins TRBV29-1 to TRBJ2-5; D is unresolved. The V end lost 1 base, the J end lost 9 bases, and 21 bases lay between the germline ends. The germline CDR1 and CDR2 sequences are SQVTM and ANQGSEA. CDR3 length equals 15 residues. Written as DNA, the CDR3 is TGCAGCGTTGAAGGATCGATCGGCCCGGGCCGGGCCCAGTACTTC. It codes for CSVEGSIGPGRAQYF. Using reference TRBV29-1 and TRBJ2-5 for the parts outside the CDR3, the full variable domain is SAVISQKPSRDICQRGTSLTIQCQVDSQVTMMFWYRQQPGQSLTLIATANQGSEATYESGFVIDKFPISRPNLTFSTLTVSNMSPEDSSIYLCSVEGSIGPGRAQYFGPGTRLLVL.

This clone showed up just a few times. V is TRBV7-2 and J is TRBJ1-5; no clear D gene. Trimming stripped 1 base from V and 8 bases from J, with 9 bases between. Germline values: CDR1 SGHTA, CDR2 FQGNSA. The length of the CDR3 is 13 residues. DNA of the CDR3: TGTGCCAGCAGCTTAGAATGGGGTGAGCCCCAGCATTTT. Translating gives CASSLEWGEPQHF.

This clone was detected ten times or more. This rearrangement joins TRBV10-3 to TRBJ1-1; 7 bases are a match to TRBD1. V shed 10 bases, J shed 0 bases, and the junction held 8 bases outside the gene matches. The germline V gene encodes CDR1 ENHRY and CDR2 SYGVKD. The CDR3 consists of 14 residues. The CDR3 nucleotides are TGTGCCACGAGGCAGGGGGAGTTGAACACTGAAGCTTTCTTT. Its translation: CATRQGELNTEAFF.

The V and J genes are TRBV28 and TRBJ1-1; 7 positions agree with TRBD1. This CDR3 region has 14 residues. Germline V gives CDR1 MDHEN, CDR2 SYDVKM. V lost 5 bases to trimming and J lost 5 bases; unmatched junction nucleotides: 8. CDR3 loop: CASSQSGGLTEAFF. DNA of the CDR3: TGTGCCAGCAGTCAATCAGGGGGTTTGACTGAAGCTTTCTTT.